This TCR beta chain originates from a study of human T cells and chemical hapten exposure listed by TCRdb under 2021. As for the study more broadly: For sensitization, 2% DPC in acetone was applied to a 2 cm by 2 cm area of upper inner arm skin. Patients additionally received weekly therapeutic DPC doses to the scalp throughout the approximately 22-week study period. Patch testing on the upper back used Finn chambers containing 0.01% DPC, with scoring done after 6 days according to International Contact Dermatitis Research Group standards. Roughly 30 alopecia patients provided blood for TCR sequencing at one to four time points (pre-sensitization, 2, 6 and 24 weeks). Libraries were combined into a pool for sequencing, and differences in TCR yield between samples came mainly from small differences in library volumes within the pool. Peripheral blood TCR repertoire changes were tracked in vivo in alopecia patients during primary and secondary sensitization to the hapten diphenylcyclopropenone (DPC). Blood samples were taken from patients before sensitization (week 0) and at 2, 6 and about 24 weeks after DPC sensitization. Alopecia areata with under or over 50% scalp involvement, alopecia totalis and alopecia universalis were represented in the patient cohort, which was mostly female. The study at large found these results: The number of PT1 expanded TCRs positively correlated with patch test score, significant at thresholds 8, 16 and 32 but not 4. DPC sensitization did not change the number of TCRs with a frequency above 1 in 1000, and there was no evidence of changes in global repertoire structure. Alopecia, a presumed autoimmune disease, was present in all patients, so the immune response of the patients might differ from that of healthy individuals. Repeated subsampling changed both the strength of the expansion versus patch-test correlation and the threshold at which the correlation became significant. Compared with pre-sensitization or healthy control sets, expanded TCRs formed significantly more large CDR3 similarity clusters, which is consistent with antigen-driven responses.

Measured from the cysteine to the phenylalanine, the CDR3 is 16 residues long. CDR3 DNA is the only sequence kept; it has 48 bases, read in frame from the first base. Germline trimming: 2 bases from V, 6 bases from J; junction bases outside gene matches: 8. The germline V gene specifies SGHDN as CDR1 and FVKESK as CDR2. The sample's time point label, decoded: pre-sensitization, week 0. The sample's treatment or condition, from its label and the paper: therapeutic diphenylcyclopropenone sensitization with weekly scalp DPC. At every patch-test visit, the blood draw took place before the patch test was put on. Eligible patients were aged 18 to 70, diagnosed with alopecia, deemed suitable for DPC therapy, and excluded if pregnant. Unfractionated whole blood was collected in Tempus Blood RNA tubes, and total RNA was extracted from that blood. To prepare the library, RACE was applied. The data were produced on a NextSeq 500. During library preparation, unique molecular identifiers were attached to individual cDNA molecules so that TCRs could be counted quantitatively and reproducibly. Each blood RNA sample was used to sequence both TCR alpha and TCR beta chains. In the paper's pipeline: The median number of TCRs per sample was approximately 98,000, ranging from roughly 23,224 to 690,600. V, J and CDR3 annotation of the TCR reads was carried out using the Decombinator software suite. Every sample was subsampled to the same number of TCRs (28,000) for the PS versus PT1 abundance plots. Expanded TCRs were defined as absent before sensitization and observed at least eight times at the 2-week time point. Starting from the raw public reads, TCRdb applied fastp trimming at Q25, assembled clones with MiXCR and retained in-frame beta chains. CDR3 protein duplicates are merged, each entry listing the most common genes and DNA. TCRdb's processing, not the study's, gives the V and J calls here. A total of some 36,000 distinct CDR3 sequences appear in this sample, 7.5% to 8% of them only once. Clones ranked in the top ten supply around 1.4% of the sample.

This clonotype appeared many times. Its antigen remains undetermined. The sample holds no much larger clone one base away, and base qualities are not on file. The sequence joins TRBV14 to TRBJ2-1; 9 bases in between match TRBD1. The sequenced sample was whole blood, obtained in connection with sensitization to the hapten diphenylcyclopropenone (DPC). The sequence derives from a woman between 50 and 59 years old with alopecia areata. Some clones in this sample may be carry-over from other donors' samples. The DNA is TGTGCCAGCAGCCAATGGGGGACAGGGATCAGCAATGAGCAGTTCTTC. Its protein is CASSQWGTGISNEQFF. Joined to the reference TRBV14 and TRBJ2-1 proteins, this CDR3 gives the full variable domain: EAGVTQFPSHSVIEKGQTVTLRCDPISGHDNLYWYRRVMGKEIKFLLHFVKESKQDESGMPNNRFLAERTGGTYSTLKVQPAELEDSGVYFCASSQWGTGISNEQFFGPGTRLTVL.